This T cell receptor beta chain was found in a study of CD8 T cells in ankylosing spondylitis. Findings and caveats of the study: Disease-linked clones reportedly showed significant enrichment in matched ankylosing spondylitis synovial fluid. Ankylosing spondylitis blood seemed to carry a telltale TCR beta motif made of under ten highly homologous variants.

Germline V gives CDR1 LGHNA, CDR2 YSLEER. This CDR3 contains 15 residues. V lost 1 base to trimming and J lost 5 bases; unmatched junction nucleotides: 6. Scientists made TCR beta libraries using quantitative 5'-RACE with molecular barcodes. MiXCR, run by TCRdb on the 5' RACE reads, gives a single entry per CDR3 protein. Of roughly 700,000 distinct CDR3 sequences in the sample, 15% to 20% were seen once. The sample holds many counts of this clonotype. The antigen is undetermined. The V call is TRBV4-3, the J call TRBJ2-3; 7 bases are shared with TRBD1. The sample was blood, either unsorted or a sorted T cell fraction (not recorded which). The sequence was collected from a male donor with ankylosing spondylitis. The CDR3 sequence is CASSQGQNRGDTQYF. The CDR3 nucleotides are TGCGCCAGCAGCCAAGGGCAGAACAGGGGAGATACGCAGTATTTT.